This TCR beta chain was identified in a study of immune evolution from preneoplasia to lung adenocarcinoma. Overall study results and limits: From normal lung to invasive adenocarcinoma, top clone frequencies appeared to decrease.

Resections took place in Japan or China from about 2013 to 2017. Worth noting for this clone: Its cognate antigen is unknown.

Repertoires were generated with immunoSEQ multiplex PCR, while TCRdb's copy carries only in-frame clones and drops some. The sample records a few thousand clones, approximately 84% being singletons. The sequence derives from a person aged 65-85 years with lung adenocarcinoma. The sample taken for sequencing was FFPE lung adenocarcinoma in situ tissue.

The CDR3 nucleotides are TGTGCCAGCAGTGAGCGTATTGAAGCTTTCTTT. This gives the protein CASSERIEAFF. This rearrangement joins TRBV2 to TRBJ1-1; D not resolved. This CDR3 has 11 residues. V lost 3 bases and J lost 7, with 6 bases in between. Germline values: CDR1 SNHLY, CDR2 FYNNEI.